This T cell receptor beta chain was observed in a study of shared clonotypes between healthy human individuals. V lost 5 bases to trimming and J lost 2 bases, with 9 bases between them. Germline assignment: CDR1 MNHNY and CDR2 SVGAGI (reference sequence). This CDR3 comprises 13 residues. On sorted subsets, replicate PCRs used 150 to 250 ng DNA, or about 30,000 T cell genomes. Assay: immunoSEQ multiplex PCR; the TCRdb copy retains only in-frame clones and omits some. The sample carries around 2.5 million clones, approximately 93% recorded once. The TCR was taken from a man between 18 and 29 years old in good health. Some clones in this sample may be carry-over from other donors' samples. The sequenced sample consisted of naive CD4+ T cells from PBMCs. Subset meaning: CD45RA+ positively selected. The V and J genes are TRBV6-6 and TRBJ2-5, with D possibly TRBD2 on 6 matching bases. In DNA, the CDR3 is TGTGCCAGCAGTCGACTAGAACAAGAGACCCAGTACTTC. Encoded protein: CASSRLEQETQYF.